This TCR beta chain comes out of a study of cytomegalovirus exposure and HLA in healthy donors. Study at large: In terms of ancestry, the Caucasian-associated cluster contained roughly 80% of the approximately 420 genotyped donors.

Per germline, CDR1 MNHNS and CDR2 SASEGT. The CDR3 is 15 amino acids. Trimming took 3 bases from V and 6 from J, leaving 15 bases between them. PCR primers comprised 60 Vbeta and 13 Jbeta primers. The method was immunoSEQ multiplex PCR; TCRdb's version includes in-frame clones alone and lacks a portion of them. The repertoire consists of around 67,000 clones, with 75% to 80% occurring once and the leading ten covering 7.8%. Only a few counts were recorded for this clone. The sequenced material came from PBMCs. This TCR derives from a man aged 18-30 years in good health and CMV-seropositive. This chain uses TRBV6-1 with TRBJ1-5; the D gene is possibly TRBD1 (6 bases). CDR3 loop: CASSDGARGIQPQHF. The DNA of the CDR3 is TGTGCCAGCAGTGATGGTGCCAGGGGAATTCAGCCCCAGCATTTT.